Listed below are T cell receptor beta chains from one sample, sequenced in a study of cytomegalovirus exposure and HLA in healthy donors. This table comes from immunoSEQ multiplex PCR, and its TCRdb copy is limited to in-frame clones, with some not included. Across about 130,000 clones, the top ten clones capture over 1.5% of the sample. The sequenced material came from PBMCs. The receptor set was obtained from a woman between 40 and 50 years old in good health and CMV-seropositive. CDR3s include the opening cysteine and the closing phenylalanine or tryptophan.

v_call	cdr3_aa
TRBV5-6	CASSLQGVGQPQHF
TRBV19	CASRPQRSSMNTEAFF
TRBV29-1	CSFLETGGRELFF
TRBV29-1	CSSGQGRSDEQYF
TRBV19	CASSINRAGGPYNEQFF
TRBV14	CASSQGRDIQYF
TRBV19	CASRSTGTEAFF
TRBV19	CASRATGDQPQHF
TRBV7-6	CASSLGVSLIAGWFDEQYF
TRBV5-1	CASSLGPGTGGSNYGYTF
TRBV18	CASSPRTSPTGEQYF
TRBV5-1	CASSLGGVPSYEQYF
TRBV6-5	CASSYTGYEQYF
TRBV5-4	CASSPGQINSPLHF
TRBV5-1	CASSRRTSGRAGEQYF
TRBV19	CASSIPLARAGNGQNIQYF
TRBV19	CASSKTIQGEETQYF
TRBV30	CAWTTGTGIGYTF
TRBV28	CASSLMGQGKAETQYF
TRBV7-2	CASSLSITGTHYNEQFF
TRBV5-4	CASSLWDGGANEQFF
TRBV5-1	CASSGTGINTEAFF
TRBV7-8	CASSYQGGSQPQHF
TRBV19	CATAANPYNEQFF
TRBV20-1	CSASGGPEQFF
TRBV19	CASSIGDNWEQFF
TRBV11-3	CASSASGRAGADTQYF
TRBV19	CASSLAGGLRTDTQYF
TRBV30	CAWSYLSNEDTQYF
TRBV7-9	CASSFLPGNGYTF
TRBV19	CASSPSGTRAGELFF
TRBV29-1	CSYGGYNEQFF
TRBV28	CASSIRTGVKDTQYF
TRBV18	CASSPLSSPSGLTYEQYF
TRBV7-6	CASSLGGLAPTGELFF
TRBV2	CASRRTGDYEQYF
TRBV2	CASKSGSGYTF
TRBV7-8	CASSLRRENTGELFF
TRBV7-9	CASSPLTGINEKLFF
TRBV7-2	CASSLDREAYNEQFF
TRBV28	CASSWTGGSNQPQHF
TRBV7-7	CASSPGGEETQYF
TRBV10-3	CAIGDRLNEKLFF
TRBV25-1	CASSESRESGANVLTF
TRBV5-5	CASSLGLAGDLYEQYF
TRBV6-5	CASRALGLLNTEAFF
TRBV5-1	CASSRTGTSGSLGTGELFF
TRBV7-9	CASSLRRGGANGANVLTF
TRBV5-1	CASSLGLEGYEQFF
TRBV2	CASSGAVQETQYF
TRBV7-3	CASSPGGTEAFF
TRBV9	CASSSTGSGYTF
TRBV28	CASSFLDRGGQPQHF
TRBV21-1	CASSRSVEQTKGPGGQFF
TRBV6-1	CASNGQIYEKLFF
TRBV28	CASSRQGHTF
TRBV6-6	CASSYGGMNTEAFF
TRBV18	CASSPIGPNQETQYF